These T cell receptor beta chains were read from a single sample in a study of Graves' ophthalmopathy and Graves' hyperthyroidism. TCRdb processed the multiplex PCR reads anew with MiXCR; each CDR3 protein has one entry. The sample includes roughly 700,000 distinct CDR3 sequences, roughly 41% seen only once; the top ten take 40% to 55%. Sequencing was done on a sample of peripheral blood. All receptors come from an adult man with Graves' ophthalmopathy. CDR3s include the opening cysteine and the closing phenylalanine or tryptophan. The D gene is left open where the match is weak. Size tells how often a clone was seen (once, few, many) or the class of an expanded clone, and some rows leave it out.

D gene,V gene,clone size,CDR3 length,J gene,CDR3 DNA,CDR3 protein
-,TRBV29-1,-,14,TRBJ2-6,TGCAGCGCCGGGGACGGCTCTGGGGCCAACGTCCTGACTTTC,CSAGDGSGANVLTF
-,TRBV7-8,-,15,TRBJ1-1,TGCGCCAGCAGTACAAGTCCGTTGGCAGCTGATGAAGCTTTCTTT,CASSTSPLAADEAFF
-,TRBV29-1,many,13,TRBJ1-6,TGCAGCGTTGAAGGCCGCTTAGGGTCACCCCTCCACTTT,CSVEGRLGSPLHF
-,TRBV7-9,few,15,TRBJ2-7,TGTGCCAGCAGCCAAGTTAGCCAGTTCGTCTACGAGCAGTACTTC,CASSQVSQFVYEQYF
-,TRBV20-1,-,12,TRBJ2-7,TGCAGTGCCGATAACAAAGGCTTCGGGCAGTACTTC,CSADNKGFGQYF
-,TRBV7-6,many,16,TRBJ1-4,TGTGCCAGCAGCTTATGGCCTGAGGGCGCGGGTGAAAAACTGTTTTTT,CASSLWPEGAGEKLFF
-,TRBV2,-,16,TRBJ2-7,TGTGCCAGCAGTTGGACCCCCGTTCGACAGCCCTACGAGCAGTACTTC,CASSWTPVRQPYEQYF
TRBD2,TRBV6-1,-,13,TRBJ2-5,TGTGCCAGCAGGAAGACTAGCGAAGAGACCCAGTACTTC,CASRKTSEETQYF
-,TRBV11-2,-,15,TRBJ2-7,TGTGCCAGCAGCGAAAGCACCTTGGGGGATTACGAGCAGTACTTC,CASSESTLGDYEQYF
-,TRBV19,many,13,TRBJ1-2,TGTGCCAGTAGGGTCAAGGAGAACTATGGCTACACCTTC,CASRVKENYGYTF
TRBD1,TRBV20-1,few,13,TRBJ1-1,TGCAGTGCTAGAGGACAGGGGGACACTGAAGCTTTCTTT,CSARGQGDTEAFF
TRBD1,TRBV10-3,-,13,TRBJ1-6,TGTGCCATCACCGGACAGGGTGGTTCACCCCTCCACTTT,CAITGQGGSPLHF
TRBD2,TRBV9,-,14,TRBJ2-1,TGTGCCAGCGCCAGACTAGCGGGGGGGAATGAGCAGTTCTTC,CASARLAGGNEQFF
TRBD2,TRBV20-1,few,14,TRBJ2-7,TGCAGTGCTAGAGATCTCGGGGGAGCGGGAGTGAATTACTTC,CSARDLGGAGVNYF
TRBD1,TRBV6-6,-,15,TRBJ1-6,TGTGCCAGCAGCTTACCGGGACAGGGGACGGCACCCCTCCACTTT,CASSLPGQGTAPLHF
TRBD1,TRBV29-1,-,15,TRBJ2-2,TGCAGCGTTGTAACAGGGGGGAGGAACACCGGGGAGCTGTTTTTT,CSVVTGGRNTGELFF
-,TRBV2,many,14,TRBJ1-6,TGTGCCACCGAAGGGGGGGGGGCTAGTTCACCCCTCCACTTT,CATEGGGASSPLHF
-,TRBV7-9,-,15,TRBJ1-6,TGTGCCAGCAGCTTAACAGGGCATTATAATTCACCCCTCCACTTT,CASSLTGHYNSPLHF
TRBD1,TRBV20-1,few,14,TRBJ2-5,TGCAGTGCTAGCCGGGACAGATTGGGAGAGACCCAGTACTTC,CSASRDRLGETQYF
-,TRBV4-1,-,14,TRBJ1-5,TGCGCCAGCAGCCAAGAGGGTACGGATCAGCCCCAGCATTTT,CASSQEGTDQPQHF
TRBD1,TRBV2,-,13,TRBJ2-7,TGTGCCAGCAGTTACACGGACAGGGGCGAGCAGTACTTC,CASSYTDRGEQYF
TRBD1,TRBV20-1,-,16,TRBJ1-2,TGCAGTGCTAGAGATTCTCGACAGGGTCAAGGCTATGGCTACACCTTC,CSARDSRQGQGYGYTF
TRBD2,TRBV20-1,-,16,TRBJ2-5,TGCAGTGCTAGAGATCGTCGGGGGGGCCGCCGAGAGACCCAGTACTTC,CSARDRRGGRRETQYF
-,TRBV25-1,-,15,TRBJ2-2,TGTGCCAGATTAAAAGGGACTGAGAGTACCGGGGAGCTGTTTTTT,CARLKGTESTGELFF
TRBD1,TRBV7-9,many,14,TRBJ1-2,TGTGCCAGCAGCTTGTCAGGGGGCTTCTATGGCTACACCTTC,CASSLSGGFYGYTF
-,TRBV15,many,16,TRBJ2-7,TGTGCCACCAGCAGAGCTCGGGTAGGGACACCCTCCGAGCAGTACTTC,CATSRARVGTPSEQYF
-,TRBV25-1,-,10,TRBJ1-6,TGTGCCAAATGGGGTTCACCCCTCCACTTT,CAKWGSPLHF
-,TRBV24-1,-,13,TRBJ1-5,TGTGCCTGGAGTCCAGGGGGCAATCAGCCCCAGCATTTT,CAWSPGGNQPQHF
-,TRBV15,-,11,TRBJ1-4,TGTGCCACCAGCACGTACGGAAAACTGTTTTTT,CATSTYGKLFF
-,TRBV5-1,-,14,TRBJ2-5,TGCGCCAGCAGCTTGAGGCCAGAGCAAGAGACCCAGTACTTC,CASSLRPEQETQYF
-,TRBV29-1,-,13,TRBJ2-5,TGCAGCGTCCGTTTGCACCCGCGAGAGACCCAGTACTTC,CSVRLHPRETQYF
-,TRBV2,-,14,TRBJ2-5,TGTGCCAGCAGTTCTTGGACACGGCAAGAGACCCAGTACTTC,CASSSWTRQETQYF
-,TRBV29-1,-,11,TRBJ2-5,TGCAGCTCCGGACAGAAGGGGACCCAGTACTTC,CSSGQKGTQYF
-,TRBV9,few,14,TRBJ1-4,TGTGCCAGCAGCGACCGGGAATCGGATGAAAAACTGTTTTTT,CASSDRESDEKLFF
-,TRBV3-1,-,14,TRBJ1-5,TGTGCCAGCAGGGGGGCAAGGTGGTCTCAGCCCCAGCATTTT,CASRGARWSQPQHF
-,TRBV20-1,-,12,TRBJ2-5,TGCAGTGCTCCCTGGGTTAGTGAGACCCAGTACTTC,CSAPWVSETQYF
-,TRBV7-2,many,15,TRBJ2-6,TGTGCCAGCAGCTGGACAGTCTCTGGGGCCAACGTCCTGACTTTC,CASSWTVSGANVLTF
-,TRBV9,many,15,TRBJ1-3,TGTGCCAGCAGCGTAAGAGGGAGCAGTGGAAACACCATATATTTT,CASSVRGSSGNTIYF
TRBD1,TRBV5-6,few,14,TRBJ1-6,TGTGCCAGCAGCCTCGACAGGGGGGTTTCACCCCTCCACTTT,CASSLDRGVSPLHF
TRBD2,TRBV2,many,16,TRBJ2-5,TGTGCCAGCAGCAAGATCCTAGCGGGAGGCAGGGAGACCCAGTACTTC,CASSKILAGGRETQYF